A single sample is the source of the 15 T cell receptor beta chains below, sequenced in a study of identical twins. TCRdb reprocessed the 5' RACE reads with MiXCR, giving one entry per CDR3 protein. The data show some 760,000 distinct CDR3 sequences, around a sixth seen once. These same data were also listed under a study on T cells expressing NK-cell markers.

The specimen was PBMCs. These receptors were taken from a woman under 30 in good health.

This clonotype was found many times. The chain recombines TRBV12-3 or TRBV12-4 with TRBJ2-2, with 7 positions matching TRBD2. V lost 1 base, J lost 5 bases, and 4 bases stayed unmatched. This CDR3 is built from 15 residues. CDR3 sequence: CASSLGGSWTGELFF. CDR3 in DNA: TGTGCCAGCAGTTTAGGCGGGAGCTGGACCGGGGAGCTGTTTTTT.

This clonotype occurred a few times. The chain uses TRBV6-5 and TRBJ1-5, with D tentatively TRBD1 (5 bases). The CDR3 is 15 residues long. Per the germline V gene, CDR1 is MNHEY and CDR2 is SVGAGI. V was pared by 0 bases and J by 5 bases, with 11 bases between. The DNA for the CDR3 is TGTGCCAGCAGTTACTCGTATTTGGGGGATCAGCCCCAGCATTTT. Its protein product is CASSYSYLGDQPQHF.

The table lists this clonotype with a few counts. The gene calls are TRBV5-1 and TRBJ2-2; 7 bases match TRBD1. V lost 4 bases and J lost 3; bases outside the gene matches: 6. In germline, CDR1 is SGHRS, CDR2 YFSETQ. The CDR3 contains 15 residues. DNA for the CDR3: TGCGCCAGCAGCCCGACAGGGTCGGACACCGGGGAGCTGTTTTTT. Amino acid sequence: CASSPTGSDTGELFF.

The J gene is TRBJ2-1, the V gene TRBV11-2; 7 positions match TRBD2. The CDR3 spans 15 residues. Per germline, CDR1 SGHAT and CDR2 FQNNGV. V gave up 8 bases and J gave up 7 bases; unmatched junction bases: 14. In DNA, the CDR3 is TGTGCCAGCTCCAGAGCGGGAAGGAATTGGAATGAGCAGTTCTTC. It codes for CASSRAGRNWNEQFF.

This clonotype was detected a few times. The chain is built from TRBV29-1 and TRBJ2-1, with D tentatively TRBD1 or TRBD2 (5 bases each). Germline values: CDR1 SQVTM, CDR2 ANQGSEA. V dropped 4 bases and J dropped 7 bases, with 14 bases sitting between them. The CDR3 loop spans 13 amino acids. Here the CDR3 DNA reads TGCAGCGTTGCTGGGACCCTGAGGAATGAGCAGTTCTTC. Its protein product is CSVAGTLRNEQFF.

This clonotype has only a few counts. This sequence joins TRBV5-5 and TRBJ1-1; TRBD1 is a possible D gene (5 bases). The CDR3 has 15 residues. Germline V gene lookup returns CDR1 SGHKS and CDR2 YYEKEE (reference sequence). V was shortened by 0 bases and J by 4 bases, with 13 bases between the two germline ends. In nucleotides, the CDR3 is TGTGCCAGCAGCTTGGATCGCAGGGTGGGCACTGAAGCTTTCTTT. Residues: CASSLDRRVGTEAFF. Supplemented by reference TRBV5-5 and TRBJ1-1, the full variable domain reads DAGVTQSPTHLIKTRGQQVTLRCSPISGHKSVSWYQQVLGQGPQFIFQYYEKEERGRGNFPDRFSARQFPNYSSELNVNALLLGDSALYLCASSLDRRVGTEAFFGQGTRLTVV.

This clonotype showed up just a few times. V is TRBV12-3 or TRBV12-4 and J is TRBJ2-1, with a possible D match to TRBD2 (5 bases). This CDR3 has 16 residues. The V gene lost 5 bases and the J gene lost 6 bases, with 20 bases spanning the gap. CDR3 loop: CASSLQSGVRGNEQFF. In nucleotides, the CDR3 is TGTGCCAGCAGTCTTCAGAGCGGAGTACGCGGCAATGAGCAGTTCTTC.

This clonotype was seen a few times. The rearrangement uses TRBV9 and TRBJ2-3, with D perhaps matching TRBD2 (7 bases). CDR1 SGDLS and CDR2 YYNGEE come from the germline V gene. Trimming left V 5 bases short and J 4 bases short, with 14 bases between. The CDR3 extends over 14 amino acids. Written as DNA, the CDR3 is TGTGCCAGCAGGAAGGGGGGGGCCCCAGATACGCAGTATTTT. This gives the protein CASRKGGAPDTQYF.

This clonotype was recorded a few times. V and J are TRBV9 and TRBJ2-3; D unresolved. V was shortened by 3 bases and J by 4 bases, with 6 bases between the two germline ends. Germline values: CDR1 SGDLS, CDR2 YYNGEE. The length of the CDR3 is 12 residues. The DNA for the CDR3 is TGTGCCAGCAGCGAGGTCGCAGATACGCAGTATTTT. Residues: CASSEVADTQYF. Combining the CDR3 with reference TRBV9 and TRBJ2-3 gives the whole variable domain DSGVTQTPKHLITATGQRVTLRCSPRSGDLSVYWYQQSLDQGLQFLIQYYNGEERAKGNILERFSAQQFPDLHSELNLSSLELGDSALYFCASSEVADTQYFGPGTRLTVL.

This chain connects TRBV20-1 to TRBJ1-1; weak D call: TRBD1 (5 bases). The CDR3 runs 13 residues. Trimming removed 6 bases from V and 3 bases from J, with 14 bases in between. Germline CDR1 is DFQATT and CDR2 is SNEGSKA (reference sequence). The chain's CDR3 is CSARSGVDTEAFF. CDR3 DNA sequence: TGCAGTGCAAGATCGGGGGTAGACACTGAAGCTTTCTTT.

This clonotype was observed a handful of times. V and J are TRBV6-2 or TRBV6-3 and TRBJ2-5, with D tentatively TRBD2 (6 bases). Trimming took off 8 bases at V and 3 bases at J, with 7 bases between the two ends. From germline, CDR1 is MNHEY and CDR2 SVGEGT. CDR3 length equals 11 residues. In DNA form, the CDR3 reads TGTGCCAGCGTAGCGGAAGAGACCCAGTACTTC. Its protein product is CASVAEETQYF.

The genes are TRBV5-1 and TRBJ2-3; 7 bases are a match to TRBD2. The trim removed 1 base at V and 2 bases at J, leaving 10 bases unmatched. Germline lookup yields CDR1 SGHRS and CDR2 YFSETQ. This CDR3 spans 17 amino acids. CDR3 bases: TGCGCCAGCAGCTTGCGGGCTAGCGGTTTTCCCACAGATACGCAGTATTTT. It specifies CASSLRASGFPTDTQYF.

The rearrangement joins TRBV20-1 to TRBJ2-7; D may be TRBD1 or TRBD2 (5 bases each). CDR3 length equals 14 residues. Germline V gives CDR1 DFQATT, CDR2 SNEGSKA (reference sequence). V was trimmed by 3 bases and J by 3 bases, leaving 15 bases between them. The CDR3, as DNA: TGCAGTGCTAGTAGAGGGGCAGGCTTCTACGAGCAGTACTTC. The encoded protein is CSASRGAGFYEQYF.

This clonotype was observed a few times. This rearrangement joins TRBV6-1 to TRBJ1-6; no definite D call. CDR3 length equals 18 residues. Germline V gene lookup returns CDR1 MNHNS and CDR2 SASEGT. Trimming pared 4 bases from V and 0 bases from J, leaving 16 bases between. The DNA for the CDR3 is TGTGCCAGCAGTGTTGGTCAAAATTCGGGCTCCTATAATTCACCCCTCCACTTT. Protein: CASSVGQNSGSYNSPLHF.

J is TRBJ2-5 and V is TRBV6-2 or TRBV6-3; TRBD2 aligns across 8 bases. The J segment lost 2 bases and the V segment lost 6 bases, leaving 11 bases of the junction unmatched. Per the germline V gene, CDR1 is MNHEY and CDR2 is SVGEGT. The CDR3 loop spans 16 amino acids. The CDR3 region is CASRTLADGGQETQYF. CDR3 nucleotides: TGTGCCAGCAGGACACTAGCGGATGGGGGACAAGAGACCCAGTACTTC.